A selection of T cell receptor beta chains follows, all from one sample in a study of identical twins. Using its own MiXCR run on the 5' RACE reads, TCRdb lists one record per CDR3 protein. This sample yields approximately 470,000 distinct CDR3 sequences, of which approximately 14% are seen a single time; 0.4% to 0.55% belongs to the top ten. The same data also went into a second study, on yellow fever vaccine responses in identical twins.

The sample was CD4+ T cells sorted from blood. These receptors all come from a woman between 18 and 30 years old in good health. Each CDR3 is given with its conserved first and last residue. Each record gives: J gene, V gene, D gene, clone size, CDR3 length, CDR3 protein, CDR3 DNA. D genes are given only for firm matches. The size field is filled for only some rows; it gives once, few, many or a size class.

J: TRBJ2-3
V: TRBV6-5
D: TRBD1
size: many
length: 14
CDR3: CASSSTGKADTQYF
DNA: TGTGCCAGCAGTTCGACAGGGAAGGCAGATACGCAGTATTTT

J: TRBJ2-7
V: TRBV5-6
D: .
size: few
length: 13
CDR3: CASKGILRGEQYF
DNA: TGTGCCAGCAAAGGCATCCTGCGGGGCGAGCAGTACTTC

J: TRBJ1-5
V: TRBV28
D: TRBD1
size: .
length: 12
CDR3: CAGSQGGQPQHF
DNA: TGTGCCGGGTCTCAGGGGGGTCAGCCCCAGCATTTT

J: TRBJ2-1
V: TRBV11-2
D: .
size: .
length: 15
CDR3: CASSFYRASYNEQFF
DNA: TGTGCCAGCAGCTTTTACAGGGCCTCCTACAATGAGCAGTTCTTC

J: TRBJ2-7
V: TRBV11-1
D: .
size: .
length: 18
CDR3: CASSSLPTRGSWEYEQYF
DNA: TGTGCCAGCAGCTCCTTACCGACAAGGGGTAGCTGGGAATACGAGCAGTACTTC

J: TRBJ2-3
V: TRBV12-3/TRBV12-4
D: TRBD1
size: many
length: 15
CDR3: CASSGPGQGTDTQYF
DNA: TGTGCCAGCAGCGGTCCGGGACAGGGCACAGATACGCAGTATTTT

J: TRBJ2-3
V: TRBV7-2
D: .
size: .
length: 13
CDR3: CASSSSGINTQYF
DNA: TGTGCCAGCAGCTCTTCTGGGATAAATACGCAGTATTTT

J: TRBJ2-3
V: TRBV7-2
D: TRBD2
size: .
length: 15
CDR3: CASCFSGSRTDTQYF
DNA: TGTGCCAGCTGCTTTAGCGGGAGCCGCACAGATACGCAGTATTTT

J: TRBJ2-5
V: TRBV6-5
D: .
size: .
length: 10
CDR3: CASRGKTQYF
DNA: TGTGCCAGCAGGGGGAAGACCCAGTACTTC

J: TRBJ2-1
V: TRBV20-1
D: TRBD2
size: many
length: 15
CDR3: CSAPQTGTRTNEQFF
DNA: TGCAGTGCTCCACAAACCGGGACTAGGACCAATGAGCAGTTCTTC

J: TRBJ2-1
V: TRBV9
D: TRBD2
size: .
length: 17
CDR3: CASSVEGAGGINNEQFF
DNA: TGTGCCAGCAGCGTAGAGGGAGCGGGGGGGATTAACAATGAGCAGTTCTTC

J: TRBJ2-1
V: TRBV7-2
D: .
size: few
length: 12
CDR3: CASSLVAAEQFF
DNA: TGTGCCAGCAGCTTAGTCGCCGCAGAGCAGTTCTTC

J: TRBJ1-1
V: TRBV20-1
D: .
size: many
length: 13
CDR3: CSAWDGANTEAFF
DNA: TGCAGTGCTTGGGACGGAGCAAACACTGAAGCTTTCTTT

J: TRBJ1-5
V: TRBV28
D: .
size: .
length: 13
CDR3: CASDTGLYQPQHF
DNA: TGTGCCAGTGACACAGGGTTATATCAGCCCCAGCATTTT

J: TRBJ2-7
V: TRBV6-2/TRBV6-3
D: .
size: few
length: 13
CDR3: CASSTGRIYEQYF
DNA: TGTGCCAGCAGTACCGGACGGATCTACGAGCAGTACTTC

J: TRBJ2-1
V: TRBV20-1
D: .
size: .
length: 12
CDR3: CSASGNYNEQFF
DNA: TGCAGTGCAAGCGGCAACTACAATGAGCAGTTCTTC

J: TRBJ1-2
V: TRBV5-1
D: .
size: many
length: 13
CDR3: CASSLEAGYGYTF
DNA: TGCGCCAGCAGCTTGGAGGCAGGGTATGGCTACACCTTC

J: TRBJ2-1
V: TRBV25-1
D: .
size: few
length: 15
CDR3: CASSTRGGGYNEQFF
DNA: TGTGCCAGCAGCACTCGAGGGGGGGGCTACAATGAGCAGTTCTTC

J: TRBJ2-3
V: TRBV29-1
D: .
size: .
length: 13
CDR3: CSVVPSSADTQYF
DNA: TGCAGCGTTGTTCCCAGCTCTGCAGATACGCAGTATTTT

J: TRBJ2-5
V: TRBV24-1
D: .
size: many
length: 15
CDR3: CATSDPRRGQETQYF
DNA: TGTGCCACCAGTGATCCCCGCAGAGGCCAAGAGACCCAGTACTTC

J: TRBJ2-1
V: TRBV7-9
D: .
size: .
length: 12
CDR3: CASSLKRQGSNF
DNA: TGTGCCAGCAGCTTAAAGCGGCAGGGCTCGAACTTC

J: TRBJ2-7
V: TRBV7-2
D: .
size: many
length: 15
CDR3: CASSLGRDTPYEQYF
DNA: TGTGCCAGCAGCTTAGGGAGGGATACTCCCTACGAGCAGTACTTC

J: TRBJ2-5
V: TRBV5-1
D: .
size: few
length: 14
CDR3: CASSLAREQETQYF
DNA: TGCGCCAGCAGCTTGGCACGGGAACAAGAGACCCAGTACTTC

J: TRBJ1-5
V: TRBV2
D: TRBD1
size: .
length: 16
CDR3: CASSEVEGAIGQPQHF
DNA: TGTGCCAGCAGTGAAGTTGAGGGGGCGATAGGTCAGCCCCAGCATTTT

J: TRBJ2-5
V: TRBV20-1
D: .
size: .
length: 15
CDR3: CSASAWERSQETQYF
DNA: TGCAGTGCTAGTGCATGGGAGAGGAGCCAAGAGACCCAGTACTTC

J: TRBJ2-1
V: TRBV25-1
D: TRBD2
size: .
length: 13
CDR3: CASRLAGGGEQFF
DNA: TGTGCCAGCAGATTAGCGGGGGGAGGTGAGCAGTTCTTC

J: TRBJ2-7
V: TRBV19
D: TRBD2
size: few
length: 17
CDR3: CASKPGLAGGPYYEQYF
DNA: TGTGCCAGTAAACCGGGACTAGCGGGAGGGCCATACTACGAGCAGTACTTC

J: TRBJ1-5
V: TRBV30
D: .
size: few
length: 9
CDR3: CATSQPQHF
DNA: TGTGCCACCAGTCAGCCCCAGCATTTT

J: TRBJ2-7
V: TRBV6-6
D: .
size: .
length: 13
CDR3: CASSYSGAGEQYF
DNA: TGTGCCAGCAGTTATTCAGGGGCGGGCGAGCAGTACTTC

J: TRBJ2-7
V: TRBV11-2
D: .
size: .
length: 18
CDR3: CASSLVVSFQGRTYEQYF
DNA: TGTGCCAGCAGCTTAGTAGTAAGTTTCCAGGGGAGGACCTACGAGCAGTACTTC

J: TRBJ1-5
V: TRBV12-3/TRBV12-4
D: .
size: .
length: 13
CDR3: CASSPEDNQPQHF
DNA: TGTGCCAGCAGTCCAGAAGACAATCAGCCCCAGCATTTT

J: TRBJ1-1
V: TRBV29-1
D: .
size: .
length: 13
CDR3: CSVSKELNTEAFF
DNA: TGCAGCGTGTCTAAGGAACTGAACACTGAAGCTTTCTTT